The rows below give T cell receptor beta chains drawn from one sample of a study of shared clonotypes between healthy human individuals. Only in-frame clones appear in the TCRdb table, and some are missing; sequencing was by immunoSEQ multiplex PCR. The table records about 120,000 clones, about 71% of them present only once. The sequencing sample was made of memory CD8+ T cells sorted from blood. These receptor sequences come from a woman aged 30 to 39 in good health. The CDR3 runs from the conserved cysteine through the conserved F or W. The size field is filled for only some rows; it gives once, few, many or a size class.

TRBV2	TRBJ1-4	NA	CASRGGTDEKLFF
TRBV6-5	TRBJ1-6	NA	CASSYSSENSPLHF
TRBV19	TRBJ1-4	NA	CASTQDNSEKLFF
TRBV5-1	TRBJ1-1	NA	CASSLTDREAFF
TRBV13	TRBJ2-1	NA	CASSLDRVLAGYNEQFF
TRBV11-2	TRBJ2-7	many	CASSLGLASYEQYF
TRBV10-3	TRBJ2-7	NA	CATQVRGARYEQYF
TRBV10-3	TRBJ2-3	NA	CAISESLGLADRGRVDTQYF
TRBV11-3	TRBJ1-1	NA	CASSLGTGAEAFF
TRBV5-1	TRBJ1-1	few	CASKAPGRGRNKSTEAFF
TRBV2	TRBJ2-1	NA	CASRLAGGPQNEQFF
TRBV4-1	TRBJ2-6	NA	CASSQEEGAGANVLTF
TRBV5-4	TRBJ2-7	once	CASRIGTGVFEQYF
TRBV19	TRBJ2-2	NA	CAIRGGTGELFF
TRBV10-3	TRBJ2-3	NA	CAVWTSGTTDTQYF
TRBV6-1	TRBJ2-1	NA	CASTPRGRVYNEQFF
TRBV7-9	TRBJ2-7	few	CAGKRENVDEQYF